The 2 T cell receptor beta chains listed next were all sequenced from one sample in a study of CD8 T cells in Susac syndrome. Random hexamers were used to reverse transcribe an amount of roughly 0.45 to 1 ug RNA. TCRdb itself ran the immunoSEQ multiplex PCR reads through MiXCR, one entry per CDR3 protein. Of 330,000 or so distinct CDR3 sequences in the sample, approximately 90% are singletons; the top ten hold roughly 0.2%. Sequences were obtained from CD8+ T cells from PBMCs. Receptor source: a human donor with multiple sclerosis.

This clonotype has a single count. The V gene is TRBV24-1, the J gene TRBJ2-1; 7 bases line up with TRBD1. Germline V gene data show CDR1 as KGHDR and CDR2 as SFDVKD. The CDR3 runs to 15 residues. V trimming: 1 base; J trimming: 9 bases; junction bases outside the gene matches: 8. The CDR3 spells CATSDLGGQVGEQFF. DNA of the CDR3: TGTGCCACCAGTGATTTAGGGGGCCAAGTCGGTGAGCAGTTCTTC.

In nucleotides, the CDR3 is TGTGCCAGCAGTTACCCCCCGATTGGTGACCGAACCTACGAGCAGTACTTC. It yields the protein CASSYPPIGDRTYEQYF. The chain joins TRBV6-2 or TRBV6-3 to TRBJ2-7; D gene uncertain. The CDR3 runs to 17 residues. Germline lookup yields CDR1 MNHEY and CDR2 SVGEGT. The V gene lost 2 bases and the J gene lost 2 bases, with 19 bases spanning the gap.